These 13 T cell receptor beta chains originate from one sample sequenced in a study of cytomegalovirus exposure and HLA in healthy donors. Assay used: immunoSEQ multiplex PCR; TCRdb lists only in-frame clones, some missing. The table records some 61,000 clones, 95% to 97% of them present only once. Sample: PBMCs. These receptors came from a woman aged 18-35 years in good health and CMV-seropositive.

This chain connects TRBV13 to TRBJ2-7; D unresolved. CDR1 PRHDT and CDR2 FYEKMQ come from the germline V gene (reference sequence). This CDR3 contains 12 residues. V lost 4 bases, J lost 2 bases, and 6 bases lay in between. In DNA form, the CDR3 reads TGTGCCAGCAGCTCAAACACCTACGAGCAGTACTTC. It codes for CASSSNTYEQYF. Based on the CDR3 plus reference TRBV13 and TRBJ2-7, the full variable domain is AAGVIQSPRHLIKEKRETATLKCYPIPRHDTVYWYQQGPGQDPQFLISFYEKMQSDKGSIPDRFSAQQFSDYHSELNMSSLELGDSALYFCASSSNTYEQYFGPGTRLTVT.

This chain links TRBV27 with TRBJ1-2; 7 nucleotides agree with TRBD1. With 8 bases clipped from V and 7 bases from J, the junction kept 7 bases outside the gene matches. In germline, CDR1 is MNHEY, CDR2 SMNVEV (reference sequence). The CDR3 is made up of 12 amino acids. CDR3: CASLDRVGGYTF. CDR3 DNA: TGTGCCAGCCTTGACAGGGTGGGTGGCTACACCTTC.

The rearrangement links TRBV4-1 to TRBJ2-7, with a possible D match to TRBD1 (5 bases). V was trimmed by 3 bases and J by 5 bases, leaving 8 bases between them. CDR1 is MGHRA, CDR2 YSYEKL, per germline. The CDR3 extends over 12 amino acids. In DNA form, the CDR3 reads TGCGCCAGCAGCCAGAACAGGCACGAGCAGTACTTC. Protein product: CASSQNRHEQYF.

This clone was counted once. This chain links TRBV28 with TRBJ1-2, with TRBD1 matching over 7 bases. The germline V gene has CDR1 MDHEN and CDR2 SYDVKM. This CDR3 has 14 amino acids. The trim removed 2 bases at V and 4 bases at J, leaving 4 bases unmatched. CDR3 region: CASSLKGAGYGYTF. DNA for the CDR3: TGTGCCAGCAGTTTAAAGGGGGCGGGCTATGGCTACACCTTC.

V is TRBV7-9 and J is TRBJ1-2; the D gene is possibly TRBD1 (6 bases). This CDR3 region has 14 residues. The V gene lost 7 bases and the J gene lost 6 bases, with 18 bases spanning the gap. Germline assignment: CDR1 SEHNR and CDR2 FQNEAQ (reference sequence). The CDR3 DNA reads as TGTGCCAGCAAGGAGGGGGGGGGAGATAATGGCTACACCTTC. This encodes CASKEGGGDNGYTF.

The chain combines TRBV11-3 with TRBJ2-2; D is possibly TRBD2 (6 bases). The CDR3 length is 15 residues. Germline CDR1 SGHNT, CDR2 YENEEA. Trimming took 3 bases from V and 1 from J, leaving 9 bases between them. In DNA, the CDR3 is TGTGCCAGCAGCTTTGGTAGCGGGAACACCGGGGAGCTGTTTTTT. It yields the protein CASSFGSGNTGELFF.

This clone was seen once. The DNA of the CDR3 is TGTGCCAGCAGTATAGCGGGAGGCTACGAGCAGTACTTC. As protein: CASSIAGGYEQYF. The chain combines TRBV27 with TRBJ2-7; 10 nucleotides line up with TRBD2. Germline V gene lookup returns CDR1 MNHEY and CDR2 SMNVEV (reference sequence). There are 13 residues in the CDR3. J gave up 3 bases and V 5 bases, and 1 base lay outside the gene matches.

The chain employs TRBV7-2 and TRBJ2-1; D is perhaps TRBD2 (6 bases). CDR3 length: 16 residues. V lost 3 bases to trimming and J lost 5 bases, with 17 bases between them. Germline CDR1 reads SGHTA; CDR2 reads FQGNSA. CDR3 protein: CASSLGYRVADNEQFF. The CDR3 DNA sequence: TGTGCCAGCAGCTTGGGGTATCGGGTAGCGGACAATGAGCAGTTCTTC.

The chain recombines TRBV5-1 with TRBJ1-1, with TRBD1 identical over 8 bases. CDR1 is SGHRS and CDR2 is YFSETQ in the germline V gene. The CDR3 totals 15 residues. V shed 3 bases, J shed 0 bases, and the junction held 4 bases outside the gene matches. CDR3 sequence reads: CASSWTGQVNTEAFF. CDR3 in DNA: TGCGCCAGCAGCTGGACGGGACAGGTGAACACTGAAGCTTTCTTT.

This chain connects TRBV6-6 to TRBJ1-1; D is ambiguous. Germline CDR1 is MNHNY and CDR2 is SVGAGI (reference sequence). V lost 5 bases to trimming and J lost 9 bases, with 16 bases between them. The CDR3 extends over 13 amino acids. For the CDR3, the DNA is TGTGCCAGCAGTCTCTCCACGCGTCACCAAGCTTTCTTT. The encoded protein is CASSLSTRHQAFF.

The V gene is TRBV7-9, the J gene TRBJ1-1, with a possible D match to TRBD1 (6 bases). Between the trimmed V and J ends, which lost 2 bases and 10 bases, there was a span of 26 bases. The CDR3 spans 17 residues. Germline lookup yields CDR1 SEHNR and CDR2 FQNEAQ (reference sequence). The CDR3 reads CASSLIASGRGNFGAFF. In DNA form, the CDR3 reads TGTGCCAGCAGCTTAATTGCGTCGGGCAGGGGAAATTTTGGAGCTTTCTTT.

This rearrangement joins TRBV19 to TRBJ1-5; D possibly corresponds to TRBD1 (6 bases). This CDR3 contains 16 residues. V gave up 8 bases and J gave up 1 base, with 18 bases separating them. Germline V gene sequence: CDR1 LNHDA, CDR2 SQIVND (reference sequence). In DNA, the CDR3 is TGTGCCAGTTCGGGGGGCAGGGCTATCAGCAATCAGCCCCAGCATTTT. Protein sequence: CASSGGRAISNQPQHF. Full variable domain (outside the CDR3, taken from reference TRBV19 and TRBJ1-5): DGGITQSPKYLFRKEGQNVTLSCEQNLNHDAMYWYRQDPGQGLRLIYYSQIVNDFQKGDIAEGYSVSREKKESFPLTVTSAQKNPTAFYLCASSGGRAISNQPQHFGDGTRLSIL.

In DNA, the CDR3 is TGTGCCAGCAGCATACCGAGGGGAGGTGAGCAGTACTTC. Its translation is CASSIPRGGEQYF. The V call is TRBV11-2, the J call TRBJ2-7; D might be TRBD2 (6 bases). The CDR3 runs 13 residues. The V gene lost 5 bases and the J gene lost 7 bases, with 15 bases spanning the gap. CDR1 is SGHAT and CDR2 is FQNNGV in the germline V gene.